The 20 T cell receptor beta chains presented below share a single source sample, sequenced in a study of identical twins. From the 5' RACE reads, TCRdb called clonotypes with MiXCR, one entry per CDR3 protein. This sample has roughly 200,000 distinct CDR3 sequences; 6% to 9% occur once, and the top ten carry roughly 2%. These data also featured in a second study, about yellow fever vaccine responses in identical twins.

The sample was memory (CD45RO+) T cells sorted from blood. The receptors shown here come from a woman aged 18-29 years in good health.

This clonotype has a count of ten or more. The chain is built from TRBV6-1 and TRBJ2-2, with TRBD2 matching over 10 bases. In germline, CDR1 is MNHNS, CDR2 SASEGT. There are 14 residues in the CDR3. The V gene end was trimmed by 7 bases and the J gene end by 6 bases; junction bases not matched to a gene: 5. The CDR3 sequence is CASKSGRASGELFF. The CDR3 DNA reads TGTGCCAGCAAGAGCGGGAGGGCATCCGGGGAGCTGTTTTTT.

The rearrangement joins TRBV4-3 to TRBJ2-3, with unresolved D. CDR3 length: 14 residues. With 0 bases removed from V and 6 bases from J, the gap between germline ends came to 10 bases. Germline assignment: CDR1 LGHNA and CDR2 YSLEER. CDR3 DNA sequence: TGCGCCAGCAGCCAAGACGTCGGCGTGGATACGCAGTATTTT. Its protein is CASSQDVGVDTQYF.

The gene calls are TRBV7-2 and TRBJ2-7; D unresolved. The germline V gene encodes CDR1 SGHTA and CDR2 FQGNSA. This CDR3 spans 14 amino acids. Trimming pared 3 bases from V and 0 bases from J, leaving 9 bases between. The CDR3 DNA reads TGTGCCAGCAGCTTGGACGGAGACTCCTACGAGCAGTACTTC. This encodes CASSLDGDSYEQYF.

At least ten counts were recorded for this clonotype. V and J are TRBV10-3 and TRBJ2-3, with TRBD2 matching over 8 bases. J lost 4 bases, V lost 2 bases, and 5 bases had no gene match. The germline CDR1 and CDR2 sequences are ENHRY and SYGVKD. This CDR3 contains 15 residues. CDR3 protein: CAISETGGPPDTQYF. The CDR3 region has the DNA TGTGCCATCAGTGAGACGGGAGGGCCCCCAGATACGCAGTATTTT.

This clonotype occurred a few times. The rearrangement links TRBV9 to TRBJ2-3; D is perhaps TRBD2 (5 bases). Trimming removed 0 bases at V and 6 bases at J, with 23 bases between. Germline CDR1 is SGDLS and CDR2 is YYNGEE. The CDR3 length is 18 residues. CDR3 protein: CASSVGRGLSREIDTQYF. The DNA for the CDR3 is TGTGCCAGCAGCGTAGGAAGAGGGTTGTCGAGGGAGATCGATACGCAGTATTTT. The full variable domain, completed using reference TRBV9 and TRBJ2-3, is DSGVTQTPKHLITATGQRVTLRCSPRSGDLSVYWYQQSLDQGLQFLIQYYNGEERAKGNILERFSAQQFPDLHSELNLSSLELGDSALYFCASSVGRGLSREIDTQYFGPGTRLTVL.

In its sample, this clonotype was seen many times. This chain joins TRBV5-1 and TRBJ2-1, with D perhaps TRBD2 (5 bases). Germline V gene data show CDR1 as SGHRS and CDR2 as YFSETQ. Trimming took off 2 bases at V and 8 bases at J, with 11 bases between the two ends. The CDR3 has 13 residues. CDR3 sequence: CASSLDYGDEQFF. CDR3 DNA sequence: TGCGCCAGCAGCTTAGACTATGGCGATGAGCAGTTCTTC.

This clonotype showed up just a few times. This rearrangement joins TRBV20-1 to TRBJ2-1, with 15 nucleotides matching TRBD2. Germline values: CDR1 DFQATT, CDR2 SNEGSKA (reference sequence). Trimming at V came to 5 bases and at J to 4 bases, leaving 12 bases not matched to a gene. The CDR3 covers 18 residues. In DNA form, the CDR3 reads TGCAGTGCTGCCTTGCTCCCGGGACTAGCGGGGGGATACAATGAGCAGTTCTTC. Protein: CSAALLPGLAGGYNEQFF.

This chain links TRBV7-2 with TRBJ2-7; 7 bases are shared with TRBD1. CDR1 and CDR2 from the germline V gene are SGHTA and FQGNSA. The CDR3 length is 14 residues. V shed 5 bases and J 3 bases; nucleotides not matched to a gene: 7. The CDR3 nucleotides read TGTGCCAGCAGCCGGGACAGCGGTAGCTACGAGCAGTACTTC. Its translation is CASSRDSGSYEQYF.

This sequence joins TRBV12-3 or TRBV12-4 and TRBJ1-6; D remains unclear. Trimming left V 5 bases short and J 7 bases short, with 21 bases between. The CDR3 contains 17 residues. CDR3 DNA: TGTGCCAGCAGTCCAGAAATCAAGGCGGGCGCCAATTCACCCCTCCACTTT. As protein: CASSPEIKAGANSPLHF.

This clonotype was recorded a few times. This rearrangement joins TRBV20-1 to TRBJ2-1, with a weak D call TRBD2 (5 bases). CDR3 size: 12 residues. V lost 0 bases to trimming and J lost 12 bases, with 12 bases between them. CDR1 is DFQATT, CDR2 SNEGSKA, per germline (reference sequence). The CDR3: CSARETGILQFF. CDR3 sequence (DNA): TGCAGTGCTAGAGAAACCGGGATTCTGCAGTTCTTC.

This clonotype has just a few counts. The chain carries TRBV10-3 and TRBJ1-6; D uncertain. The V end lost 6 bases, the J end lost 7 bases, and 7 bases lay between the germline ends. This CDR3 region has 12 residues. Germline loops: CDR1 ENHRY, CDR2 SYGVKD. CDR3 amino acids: CAISSQNSPLHF. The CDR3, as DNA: TGTGCCATCAGCTCTCAGAATTCACCCCTCCACTTT.

The CDR3 coding sequence is TGTGCCAGCAGTGTAGAACAGGGTCGTGGCTACACCTTC. It translates to CASSVEQGRGYTF. The chain links TRBV6-1 to TRBJ1-2; D may be TRBD1 (6 bases). This CDR3 contains 13 residues. V dropped 4 bases and J dropped 7 bases, with 13 bases sitting between them. Looked up from germline, CDR1 is MNHNS and CDR2 is SASEGT.

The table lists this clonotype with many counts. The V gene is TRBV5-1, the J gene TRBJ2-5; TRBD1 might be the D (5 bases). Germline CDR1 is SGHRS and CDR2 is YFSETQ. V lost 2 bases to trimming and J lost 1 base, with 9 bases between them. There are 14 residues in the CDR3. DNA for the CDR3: TGCGCCAGCAGCTTTCTCAGGGTCCAAGAGACCCAGTACTTC. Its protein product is CASSFLRVQETQYF.

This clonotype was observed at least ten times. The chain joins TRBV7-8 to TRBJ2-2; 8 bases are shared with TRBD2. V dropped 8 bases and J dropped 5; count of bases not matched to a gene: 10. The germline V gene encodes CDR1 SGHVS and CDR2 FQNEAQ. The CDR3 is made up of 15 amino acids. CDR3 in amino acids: CASSGFGGGTGELFF. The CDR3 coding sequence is TGTGCCAGCTCCGGGTTCGGCGGGGGGACCGGGGAGCTGTTTTTT.

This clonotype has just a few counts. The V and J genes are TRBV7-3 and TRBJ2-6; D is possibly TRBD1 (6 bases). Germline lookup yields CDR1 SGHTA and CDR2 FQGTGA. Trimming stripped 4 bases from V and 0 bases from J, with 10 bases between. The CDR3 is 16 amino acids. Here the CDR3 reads CASSSRTVSGANVLTF. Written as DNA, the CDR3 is TGTGCCAGCAGCTCAAGGACAGTCTCTGGGGCCAACGTCCTGACTTTC.

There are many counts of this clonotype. The CDR3 sequence: CSAEPPQGMSFVAFF. In nucleotides, the CDR3 is TGCAGTGCCGAACCGCCTCAGGGGATGAGTTTTGTAGCTTTCTTT. The chain uses TRBV20-1 and TRBJ1-1; TRBD1 might be the D (6 bases). V shed 6 bases and J shed 10 bases, with 27 bases lying between them. Germline V gives CDR1 DFQATT, CDR2 SNEGSKA (reference sequence). The CDR3 has 15 amino acids.

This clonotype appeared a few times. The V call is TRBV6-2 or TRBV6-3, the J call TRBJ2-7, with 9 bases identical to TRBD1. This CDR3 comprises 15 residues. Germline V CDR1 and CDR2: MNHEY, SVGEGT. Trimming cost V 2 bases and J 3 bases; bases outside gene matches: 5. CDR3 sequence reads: CASSYGGTGHYEQYF. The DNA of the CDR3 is TGTGCCAGCAGTTACGGCGGGACAGGGCACTACGAGCAGTACTTC.

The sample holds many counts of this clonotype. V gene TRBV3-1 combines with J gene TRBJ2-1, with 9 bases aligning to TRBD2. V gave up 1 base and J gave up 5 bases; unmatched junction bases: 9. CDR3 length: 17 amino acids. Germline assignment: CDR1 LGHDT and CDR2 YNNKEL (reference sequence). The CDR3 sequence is CASSQVLAGGPHNEQFF. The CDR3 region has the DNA TGTGCCAGCAGCCAAGTTCTGGCGGGGGGGCCCCACAATGAGCAGTTCTTC.

The CDR3 spells CASRGTGNQPQHF. The CDR3, as DNA: TGTGCCAGCAGAGGGACGGGCAATCAGCCCCAGCATTTT. The gene calls are TRBV28 and TRBJ1-5, with D perhaps matching TRBD1 (5 bases). CDR3 length: 13 amino acids. Germline V CDR1 and CDR2: MDHEN, SYDVKM. Trimming shortened V by 6 bases and J by 2 bases, and 8 bases separated the two germline ends.

CDR3 protein: CASSVGLAADTQYF. The DNA for the CDR3 is TGTGCCAGCAGTGTTGGACTAGCGGCAGATACGCAGTATTTT. The chain recombines TRBV6-1 with TRBJ2-3; 10 bases line up with TRBD2. With 4 bases clipped from V and 4 bases from J, the junction kept 2 bases outside the gene matches. CDR3 size: 14 residues. In germline, CDR1 is MNHNS, CDR2 SASEGT.